This T cell receptor (beta chain) was retrieved from a study of blood T cells in healthy people across ages. Total RNA extraction produced at least 5.5 micrograms (per sample) for the study. The count of this clonotype is one. No antigen is known for it. V lost 5 bases to trimming and J lost 1 base, with 20 bases between them. Germline loops: CDR1 ENHRY, CDR2 SYGVKD. The CDR3 sequence is 18 residues long. Study-level findings and limits: Higher diversity, along with more naive CD4+ cells, distinguished long-lived donors from aged donors. Estimates of diversity drawn from one million T cells were considered underestimates.

With a J-beta primer mix and a sample-barcoded 5' primer, a second PCR ran about 6 to 11 cycles. TCRdb processed the 5' RACE reads anew with MiXCR; each CDR3 protein has one entry. Of approximately 800,000 distinct CDR3 sequences detected, around 36% appear once; the ten largest clones hold roughly 13%. This sequence was found in a man between 18 and 29 years old in good health. Sequenced input: blood. V gene TRBV10-3 combines with J gene TRBJ2-2; D assignment may be TRBD1 or TRBD2 (5 bases each). In DNA form, the CDR3 reads TGTGCCATCAGTCCTTGGGACCTCGGTGAGAGGAACACCGGGGAGCTGTTTTTT. Amino acids: CAISPWDLGERNTGELFF.